This TCR beta chain was found in a study of CD8+ T cells in alopecia areata. General study findings and limits: Greater clonality was observed in lesional scalp samples, especially alopecia totalis/universalis, versus normal scalp. Sharing of TCRs across patients appeared less clear than in mice, possibly for HLA-related reasons.

This clone was counted only a few times. Its target is not known. Reverse transcription of extracted RNA yielded cDNA, which provided the sequencing template. Generated by immunoSEQ multiplex PCR, the TCRdb table keeps only in-frame clones and is missing some. The data hold about 70,000 clones, with more than 40% observed a single time. Losses at the gene ends were 5 bases for V and 5 bases for J; bases not matched to a gene: 6. The CDR3 runs 13 residues. From germline, CDR1 is SQVTM and CDR2 ANQGSEA. The rearrangement uses TRBV29-1 and TRBJ2-5, with TRBD2 matching 9 bases. The sequence came from a human donor with alopecia areata. This specimen consisted of CD8+ T cells sorted from blood, obtained at week 0. The CDR3 DNA is TGCAGCGTTATTTGGACTAGCGCGGAGACCCAGTACTTC. Protein product: CSVIWTSAETQYF.